Sequencing of this T cell receptor beta chain was carried out in a study of control samples from healthy donors and cancer patients. Produced via immunoSEQ multiplex PCR; TCRdb's table is partial and in-frame only. The sample has around 110,000 clones; approximately 93% are singletons. This clone was counted a single time. Per germline, CDR1 SNHLY and CDR2 FYNNEI. Trimming took 5 bases from V and 4 from J; bases not matched to a gene: 8. The CDR3 has 15 amino acids. Sequenced input: blood. The chain links TRBV2 to TRBJ1-5, with TRBD1 identical over 7 bases. The sequence was collected from a man younger than 45 in good health. The CDR3 bases are TGTGCCAGCAGTCAACTACAGACAGGGAATCAGCCCCAGCATTTT. This translates into CASSQLQTGNQPQHF. Based on the CDR3 plus reference TRBV2 and TRBJ1-5, the full variable domain is EPEVTQTPSHQVTQMGQEVILRCVPISNHLYFYWYRQILGQKVEFLVSFYNNEISEKSEIFDDQFSVERPDGSNFTLKIRSTKLEDSAMYFCASSQLQTGNQPQHFGDGTRLSIL.